The 9 T cell receptor beta chains below come from one sample, sequenced in a study of T-cell reconstitution after alpha-beta-depleted transplantation in children. Preparing the TCRbeta library involved the use of unique molecular identifiers. Each CDR3 protein is one row after TCRdb ran MiXCR on the PCR reads. The sample includes hundreds of thousands of distinct CDR3 sequences, 10% of them seen just once. Specimen: PBMCs from the stem cell graft donor, collected from the stem cell graft. The receptors derive from a human donor who donated a stem cell graft to a child with acute myeloid leukemia.

The chain links TRBV30 to TRBJ2-5, with a tentative D call TRBD1 (6 bases). Looked up from germline, CDR1 is GTSNPN and CDR2 is SVGIG (reference sequence). The CDR3 has 14 amino acids. V lost 3 bases and J lost 5, with 16 bases in between. CDR3 region: CAWSTDRLGETQYF. In DNA, the CDR3 is TGTGCCTGGAGCACTGACAGGCTCGGGGAGACCCAGTACTTC.

The chain is built from TRBV7-8 and TRBJ2-7; 8 bases agree with TRBD2. CDR3 length: 16 residues. The germline gives CDR1 SGHVS, CDR2 FQNEAQ. V trimming: 5 bases; J trimming: 1 base; junction bases outside the gene matches: 10. The CDR3 protein is CASSPRGGRRSYEQYF. The CDR3, as DNA: TGTGCCAGCAGCCCTCGGGGGGGGCGAAGGTCCTACGAGCAGTACTTC.

This clonotype was detected once. V is TRBV30 and J is TRBJ1-1; D gene unclear. The CDR3 extends over 10 amino acids. With 3 bases removed from V and 7 bases from J, the gap between germline ends came to 6 bases. The germline gives CDR1 GTSNPN, CDR2 SVGIG (reference sequence). The CDR3 region is CAWSRNEAFF. CDR3 in DNA: TGTGCCTGGAGCAGGAATGAAGCTTTCTTT.

The CDR3 DNA follows: TGTGCCAGCAGCTTCGCCGGGACAGGGAGGACTGAAGCTTTCTTT. It translates to CASSFAGTGRTEAFF. The V gene is TRBV7-2, the J gene TRBJ1-1; 9 bases agree with TRBD1. The germline CDR1 and CDR2 sequences are SGHTA and FQGNSA. The CDR3 runs to 15 residues. Trimming at V came to 3 bases and at J to 5 bases, leaving 7 bases not matched to a gene.

In its sample, this clonotype was seen a few times. V gene TRBV24-1 combines with J gene TRBJ2-3; D ambiguous. The CDR3 covers 13 residues. Germline CDR1 reads KGHDR; CDR2 reads SFDVKD. The ends were cut back, 9 bases at V and 0 bases at J, with 9 bases in the middle. The CDR3, as DNA: TGTGCCACCGATGGGCGGAGCACAGATACGCAGTATTTT. This encodes CATDGRSTDTQYF.

The genes are TRBV20-1 and TRBJ2-7; tentative D call: TRBD2 (6 bases). Trimming pared 5 bases from V and 6 bases from J, leaving 23 bases between. The CDR3 sequence is 15 residues long. Germline CDR1 is DFQATT and CDR2 is SNEGSKA (reference sequence). CDR3 sequence (DNA): TGCAGTGCTGAACCCAATACTAGCCCCCGAGGCGAGCAGTACTTC. This codes for CSAEPNTSPRGEQYF.

The chain couples TRBV5-1 to TRBJ2-3; D is tentatively TRBD1 or TRBD2 (5 bases each). The CDR3 totals 13 residues. Trimming shortened V by 6 bases and J by 6 bases, and 14 bases separated the two germline ends. Germline V gene sequence: CDR1 SGHRS, CDR2 YFSETQ. The CDR3 nucleotides read TGCGCCAGCACCTCGGGACCTTCGGATACGCAGTATTTT. Translating it yields CASTSGPSDTQYF.

There are many counts of this clonotype. V and J are TRBV4-3 and TRBJ2-7, with D possibly being TRBD2 (6 bases). The germline V gene encodes CDR1 LGHNA and CDR2 YSLEER. Between the trimmed V and J ends, which lost 0 bases and 2 bases, there was a span of 14 bases. The CDR3 runs 16 residues. The CDR3 nucleotides read TGCGCCAGCAGCCAAGATTCAGATAGCGGAGCCTACGAGCAGTACTTC. It specifies CASSQDSDSGAYEQYF.

The rearrangement links TRBV9 to TRBJ2-7, with TRBD2 matching 10 bases. V lost 3 bases to trimming and J lost 3 bases; unmatched junction nucleotides: 3. The CDR3 runs 14 residues. Germline V CDR1 and CDR2: SGDLS, YYNGEE. In DNA, the CDR3 is TGTGCCAGCAGCGGACCTAGCGGGGGCTACGAGCAGTACTTC. Translated, it gives CASSGPSGGYEQYF. The variable domain in full, with the rest retrieved from reference TRBV9 and TRBJ2-7, is DSGVTQTPKHLITATGQRVTLRCSPRSGDLSVYWYQQSLDQGLQFLIQYYNGEERAKGNILERFSAQQFPDLHSELNLSSLELGDSALYFCASSGPSGGYEQYFGPGTRLTVT.